This T cell receptor (beta chain) was sequenced during a study of blood T cells in healthy people across ages. The CDR3 has 15 amino acids. Germline trimming cut 5 bases from V and 1 base from J; bases unmatched to any gene: 7. Germline assignment: CDR1 SGHTA and CDR2 FQGNSA. Primed by a sample-barcoded 5' primer and a J-beta primer mix, a second PCR proceeded for roughly 6 to 12 cycles. A single record per CDR3 protein comes from TCRdb applying MiXCR to the 5' RACE reads. The table records 1.5 million to 2 million distinct CDR3 sequences, about two fifths of them present only once. The material sequenced was blood. This chain uses TRBV7-2 with TRBJ2-5; 7 bases map to TRBD2. The sequence was obtained from a human donor in good health. CDR3 sequence reads: CASSPWRGTQETQYF. The CDR3 bases are TGTGCCAGCAGCCCCTGGCGGGGGACCCAAGAGACCCAGTACTTC. Based on the CDR3 plus reference TRBV7-2 and TRBJ2-5, the full variable domain is GAGVSQSPSNKVTEKGKDVELRCDPISGHTALYWYRQSLGQGLEFLIYFQGNSAPDKSGLPSDRFSAERTGGSVSTLTIQRTQQEDSAVYLCASSPWRGTQETQYFGPGTRLLVL.